These 30 T cell receptor beta chains were sequenced from one sample in a study of shared clonotypes between healthy human individuals. Assay used: immunoSEQ multiplex PCR; TCRdb lists only in-frame clones, some missing. This sample has millions of clones, with 85% to 95% found just once. The sequenced sample was naive CD4+ T cells sorted from blood. Subset noted: CD45RA+ positively selected. Receptor source: a man aged 18 to 29 in good health.

J is TRBJ1-1 and V is TRBV10-3, with D perhaps matching TRBD1 (6 bases). Per germline, CDR1 ENHRY and CDR2 SYGVKD. This CDR3 comprises 13 residues. Trimming stripped 5 bases from V and 6 bases from J, with 13 bases between. CDR3 DNA sequence: TGTGCCATCAGTACAGGGAGCCGTGCTGAAGCTTTCTTT. Translated: CAISTGSRAEAFF.

This clone was counted a single time. This chain links TRBV9 with TRBJ1-4; D not resolved. The CDR3 spans 11 residues. V was shortened by 7 bases and J by 13 bases, with 14 bases between the two germline ends. Germline V gene sequence: CDR1 SGDLS, CDR2 YYNGEE. This CDR3 is CASSRGEALFF. The CDR3 DNA reads as TGTGCCAGCTCCCGTGGGGAGGCACTGTTTTTT. The entire variable domain, with the rest obtained from reference TRBV9 and TRBJ1-4, is as follows: DSGVTQTPKHLITATGQRVTLRCSPRSGDLSVYWYQQSLDQGLQFLIQYYNGEERAKGNILERFSAQQFPDLHSELNLSSLELGDSALYFCASSRGEALFFGSGTQLSVL.

Many counts were recorded for this clone. The J gene is TRBJ1-1, the V gene TRBV25-1, with D unclear. The CDR3 loop spans 12 amino acids. Trimming pared 4 bases from V and 4 bases from J, leaving 7 bases between. In germline, CDR1 is MGHDK, CDR2 SYGVNS. This CDR3 reads CASSGGGTEAFF. The CDR3 nucleotides are TGTGCCAGCAGTGGAGGCGGCACTGAAGCTTTCTTT.

This clone was seen only once. The V gene is TRBV9, the J gene TRBJ2-2, with 7 bases lining up with TRBD1. The CDR3 sequence is 16 residues long. J was trimmed by 4 bases and V by 4 bases; bases with no gene match: 10. The germline V gene has CDR1 SGDLS and CDR2 YYNGEE. The CDR3 sequence: CASSLQTGLGTGELFF. CDR3 in DNA: TGTGCCAGCAGCCTCCAGACAGGGCTGGGCACCGGGGAGCTGTTTTTT.

The chain recombines TRBV9 with TRBJ1-2, with TRBD1 matching over 10 bases. Germline loops: CDR1 SGDLS, CDR2 YYNGEE. This CDR3 contains 14 residues. Trimming removed 4 bases from V and 13 bases from J; junction bases left unmatched: 13. The CDR3: CASSPEPGTGASTF. The DNA of the CDR3 is TGTGCCAGCAGCCCAGAACCCGGGACAGGGGCTAGCACCTTC.

V usage is TRBV7-9 and J usage is TRBJ1-2; no clear D gene. The CDR3 is made up of 15 amino acids. Germline-derived CDR1 and CDR2 are SEHNR and FQNEAQ (reference sequence). Trimming removed 1 base from V and 0 bases from J, with 9 bases in between. The CDR3 region has the DNA TGTGCCAGCAGCTTAGAAACAGCCACTAACTATGGCTACACCTTC. Encoded protein: CASSLETATNYGYTF.

This clone appeared once. The chain's CDR3 is CASSPGTDQSGELFF. CDR3 nucleotide sequence: TGTGCCAGCAGCCCCGGGACAGATCAATCCGGGGAGCTGTTTTTT. V is TRBV6-5 and J is TRBJ2-2; 7 nucleotides match TRBD1. The length of the CDR3 is 15 residues. Looked up from germline, CDR1 is MNHEY and CDR2 is SVGAGI. Trimming cost V 6 bases and J 6 bases; bases outside gene matches: 10.

This sequence joins TRBV5-1 and TRBJ2-5; D perhaps matches TRBD2 (5 bases). From germline, CDR1 is SGHRS and CDR2 YFSETQ. The V end was cut by 4 bases, the J end by 5 bases, with 18 bases between. This CDR3 contains 15 residues. The CDR3, as DNA: TGCGCCAGCAGCGAGGGAATGGCGTCGTGGGAGACCCAGTACTTC. Amino acid sequence: CASSEGMASWETQYF.

This chain joins TRBV7-2 and TRBJ2-3; D perhaps matches TRBD2 (5 bases). The CDR3 totals 14 residues. The ends were cut back, 5 bases at V and 8 bases at J, with 17 bases in the middle. From germline, CDR1 is SGHTA and CDR2 FQGNSA. CDR3 DNA: TGTGCCAGCAGCCCTCTTGGAGGAGGACGTACGCAGTATTTT. As protein: CASSPLGGGRTQYF.

V usage is TRBV5-1 and J usage is TRBJ2-3; 15 bases match TRBD2. The trim removed 5 bases at V and 3 bases at J, leaving 1 base unmatched. The CDR3 has 15 residues. Germline CDR1 SGHRS, CDR2 YFSETQ. The CDR3 reads CASRGLAGGTDTQYF. The DNA for the CDR3 is TGCGCCAGCAGAGGACTAGCGGGAGGGACAGATACGCAGTATTTT.

This sequence joins TRBV10-1 and TRBJ1-3; D not resolved. V dropped 5 bases and J dropped 0 bases, with 5 bases sitting between them. This CDR3 spans 13 amino acids. The germline V gene has CDR1 WNHNN and CDR2 SYGVQD (reference sequence). Here the CDR3 DNA reads TGCGCCAGCAGTCCCAGCTCTGGAAACACCATATATTTT. As protein: CASSPSSGNTIYF.

V usage is TRBV4-1 and J usage is TRBJ2-7, with D possibly matching TRBD1 (6 bases). Germline-derived CDR1 and CDR2 are MGHRA and YSYEKL. With 3 bases removed from V and 4 bases from J, the gap between germline ends came to 16 bases. The CDR3 covers 15 residues. The CDR3 DNA reads TGCGCCAGCAGCCAGCCTGCTGGACAGTTTTACGAGCAGTACTTC. It translates to CASSQPAGQFYEQYF.

This rearrangement joins TRBV28 to TRBJ1-4, with 7 bases identical to TRBD1. CDR3 length: 16 residues. Germline assignment: CDR1 MDHEN and CDR2 SYDVKM. The ends lost 5 bases at V and 0 bases at J; junction bases unmatched: 6. The CDR3: CASSPTGVATNEKLFF. The DNA of the CDR3 is TGTGCCAGCAGTCCAACAGGGGTGGCAACTAATGAAAAACTGTTTTTT.

The chain recombines TRBV4-1 with TRBJ2-2; 13 nucleotides align to TRBD2. CDR1 and CDR2 (germline): MGHRA, YSYEKL. The J segment lost 4 bases and the V segment lost 4 bases, leaving 3 bases of the junction unmatched. This CDR3 comprises 16 residues. CDR3 sequence (DNA): TGCGCCAGCAGCCCTACTAGCGGGAGGGGCACCGGGGAGCTGTTTTTT. Amino acid sequence: CASSPTSGRGTGELFF.

The V gene is TRBV10-2, the J gene TRBJ1-3; D possibly corresponds to TRBD1 (5 bases). The CDR3 length is 16 residues. Germline values: CDR1 WSHSY, CDR2 SAAADI. The ends were cut back, 7 bases at V and 3 bases at J, with 19 bases in the middle. The CDR3: CASMASTGGGGNTIYF. For the CDR3, the DNA is TGCGCCAGCATGGCCTCCACGGGGGGTGGTGGAAACACCATATATTTT.

This chain connects TRBV4-3 to TRBJ1-2; D is unclear. Germline-derived CDR1 and CDR2 are LGHNA and YSLEER. V lost 4 bases, J lost 7 bases, and 16 bases lay in between. This CDR3 contains 14 residues. CDR3 DNA sequence: TGCGCCAGCAGCCCTCACGGGCAGTCAGGTGGCTACACCTTC. The encoded protein is CASSPHGQSGGYTF.

Worth noting for this clone: The same CDR3 can be traced to other DNA sequences in this sample. The chain recombines TRBV20-1 with TRBJ2-1; D unclear. The CDR3 has 11 residues. Trimming took 1 base from V and 7 from J, leaving 5 bases between them. The germline CDR1 and CDR2 sequences are DFQATT and SNEGSKA (reference sequence). In DNA form, the CDR3 reads TGCAGTGCTAGAGTGGTGAATGAGCAGTTCTTC. Translated: CSARVVNEQFF.

The CDR3 is CASSSGGTGITDEQYF. For the CDR3, the DNA is TGTGCCAGCAGCTCCGGGGGGACAGGGATTACGGACGAGCAGTACTTC. This chain joins TRBV7-9 and TRBJ2-7; TRBD1 aligns across 9 bases. This CDR3 has 16 amino acids. Germline V gene data show CDR1 as SEHNR and CDR2 as FQNEAQ (reference sequence). With 4 bases clipped from V and 5 bases from J, the junction kept 12 bases outside the gene matches.

This clone appeared a single time. J is TRBJ1-4 and V is TRBV6-5, with 8 positions matching TRBD1. CDR1 is MNHEY, CDR2 SVGAGI, per germline. Trimming removed 0 bases from V and 3 bases from J; junction bases left unmatched: 3. The CDR3 is made up of 16 amino acids. In nucleotides, the CDR3 is TGTGCCAGCAGTTACTCCCAGGGGGCATCTAATGAAAAACTGTTTTTT. Translated, it gives CASSYSQGASNEKLFF.

Comments on this clone: One junction end does not reproduce the germline sequence, and a read error may be involved. The chain is built from TRBV4-1 and TRBJ1-5; a weak D match, TRBD1 (6 bases). This CDR3 comprises 15 residues. Germline CDR1 MGHRA, CDR2 YSYEKL. CDR3 in amino acids: CASSPWGQGLFARNF. CDR3 coding DNA: TGCGCCAGCAGCCCTTGGGGGCAGGGCCTCTTCGCCCGTAATTTT.

Concerning this clone itself: The sample has other DNA sequences that encode this CDR3 too. J is TRBJ2-7 and V is TRBV2; 7 bases agree with TRBD1. The germline V gene has CDR1 SNHLY and CDR2 FYNNEI. V gave up 5 bases and J gave up 5 bases; unmatched junction bases: 3. The length of the CDR3 is 12 residues. CDR3 residues: CASSRQGDEQYF. The CDR3 region has the DNA TGTGCCAGCAGTAGACAGGGAGACGAGCAGTACTTC.

The V call is TRBV7-6, the J call TRBJ2-1; D is undetermined. Germline values: CDR1 SGHVS, CDR2 FNYEAQ. The length of the CDR3 is 15 residues. V shed 2 bases and J shed 0 bases, with 8 bases lying between them. This CDR3 reads CASSLIWSSYNEQFF. The CDR3 DNA sequence: TGTGCCAGCAGCTTAATCTGGAGCTCCTACAATGAGCAGTTCTTC.

The chain carries TRBV14 and TRBJ2-3, with D unresolved. In germline, CDR1 is SGHDN, CDR2 FVKESK. The CDR3 is made up of 15 amino acids. With 1 base removed from V and 6 bases from J, the gap between germline ends came to 14 bases. The CDR3 is CASSQGAAQRDTQYF. CDR3 sequence (DNA): TGTGCCAGCAGCCAAGGGGCTGCTCAGAGGGATACGCAGTATTTT.

This chain's CDR3 is CASASFREGQTEAFF. As DNA, the CDR3 is TGTGCCAGCGCTTCTTTTAGGGAGGGTCAAACTGAAGCTTTCTTT. The rearrangement links TRBV28 to TRBJ1-1; D is unresolved. The CDR3 is 15 amino acids. Per germline, CDR1 MDHEN and CDR2 SYDVKM. V dropped 8 bases and J dropped 5 bases, with 21 bases sitting between them.

The chain recombines TRBV10-3 with TRBJ2-7; D remains ambiguous. Trimming shortened V by 0 bases and J by 2 bases, and 17 bases separated the two germline ends. The V gene's germline CDR1 is ENHRY and CDR2 SYGVKD. The CDR3 length is 17 residues. CDR3 region: CAISESIFGEKPYEQYF. CDR3 sequence (DNA): TGTGCCATCAGTGAGTCGATCTTCGGCGAAAAGCCCTACGAGCAGTACTTC.

This clone has only one observation. This rearrangement joins TRBV2 to TRBJ1-6, with 7 bases that match TRBD1. The CDR3 contains 15 residues. Germline CDR1 SNHLY, CDR2 FYNNEI. V lost 4 bases and J lost 9; bases outside the gene matches: 9. The CDR3 protein is CASSAQGQASSPLHF. Written as DNA, the CDR3 is TGTGCCAGCAGTGCCCAAGGACAGGCTAGTTCACCCCTCCACTTT.

The rearrangement uses TRBV6-1 and TRBJ1-5; the D is unclear. Germline V gives CDR1 MNHNS, CDR2 SASEGT. With 5 bases removed from V and 4 bases from J, the gap between germline ends came to 15 bases. The CDR3 length is 15 residues. Here the CDR3 reads CASSPRRAENQPQHF. CDR3 bases: TGTGCCAGCAGTCCCCGGCGGGCAGAAAATCAGCCCCAGCATTTT.

The J gene is TRBJ2-3, the V gene TRBV2; TRBD1 aligns across 8 bases. The J segment lost 6 bases and the V segment lost 4 bases, leaving 6 bases of the junction unmatched. The CDR3 length is 14 residues. CDR1 SNHLY and CDR2 FYNNEI come from the germline V gene. The CDR3 spells CASSADRAVDTQYF. The CDR3 coding sequence is TGTGCCAGCAGTGCGGACAGGGCGGTTGATACGCAGTATTTT.

In DNA, the CDR3 is TGTGCCAGCAGTTTGGGGACAGGGTCCCCCACAGATACGCAGTATTTT. Translated: CASSLGTGSPTDTQYF. The genes are TRBV6-5 and TRBJ2-3, with 9 bases lining up with TRBD1. V was clipped by 4 bases and J by 2 bases; unmatched bases: 7. Germline CDR1 and CDR2: MNHEY and SVGAGI. This CDR3 has 16 amino acids.

The chain joins TRBV5-1 to TRBJ2-5; 9 bases line up with TRBD1. The V gene end was trimmed by 0 bases and the J gene end by 4 bases; junction bases not matched to a gene: 4. This CDR3 spans 15 amino acids. Germline-derived CDR1 and CDR2 are SGHRS and YFSETQ. For the CDR3, the DNA is TGCGCCAGCAGCTTGGAACAGGGGGCCGCAGAGACCCAGTACTTC. It codes for CASSLEQGAAETQYF.